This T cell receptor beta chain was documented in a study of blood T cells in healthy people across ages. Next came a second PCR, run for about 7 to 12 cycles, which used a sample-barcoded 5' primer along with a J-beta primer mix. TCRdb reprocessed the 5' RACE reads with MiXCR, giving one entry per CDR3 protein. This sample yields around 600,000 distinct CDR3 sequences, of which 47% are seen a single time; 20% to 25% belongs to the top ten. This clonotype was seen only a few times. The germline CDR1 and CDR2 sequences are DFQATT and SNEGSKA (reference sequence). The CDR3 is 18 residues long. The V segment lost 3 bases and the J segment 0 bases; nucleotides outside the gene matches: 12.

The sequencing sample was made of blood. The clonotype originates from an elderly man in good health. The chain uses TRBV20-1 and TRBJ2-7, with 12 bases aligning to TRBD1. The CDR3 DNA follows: TGCAGTGCTAGGGGGGGGACAGGGGGCACGCTCAGCTCCTACGAGCAGTACTTC. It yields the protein CSARGGTGGTLSSYEQYF.